This paragraph covers one T cell receptor (beta chain) sequence. The data are from a study of blood T cell repertoires in COVID-19. Across the whole study: The United States, Italy and Spain supplied acute and convalescent COVID-19 samples.

Methods used by the authors: Estimation of nucleated cell counts was performed using reference gene primer amplification. Profiling relied on immunoSEQ multiplex PCR, and the TCRdb table lists in-frame clones only, not all of them. V and J calls and clone size are as listed in that table; D and trimming were resolved from the DNA. Of around 230,000 clones in the sample, roughly 88% were seen once. Sequenced input: peripheral blood. The receptor's source is a man younger than 40 who had recovered from COVID-19.

CDR3 amino acids: CASGVEGYGYTF. The CDR3 coding sequence is TGTGCCAGCGGAGTCGAGGGATATGGCTACACCTTC. V and J are TRBV12-3 or TRBV12-4 and TRBJ1-2; no reliable D call. V was pared by 8 bases and J by 5 bases, with 12 bases between. CDR3 length: 12 residues.